This is a list of T cell receptor beta chains from one sample in a study of shared clonotypes between healthy human individuals. Method: immunoSEQ multiplex PCR; TCRdb's copy keeps in-frame clones and lacks some. The sample lists some 1,400,000 clones, 95% to 97% occurring once. Sequencing was done on a sample of naive CD4+ T cells sorted from blood. These receptors were collected from a man aged 25 to 45 in good health. The CDR3 runs from the conserved cysteine through the conserved F or W. The D gene is left open where the match is weak. Clone sizes are given selectively: once, few, many, or a class where the clone is expanded.

>TRBV6-5|TRBJ1-2|.|15|TRBD1
CASRTGTGGMGGYTF
TGTGCCAGCAGGACAGGGACAGGCGGGATGGGTGGCTACACCTTC
>TRBV18|TRBJ1-2|.|14|.
CASSTTEQSYGYTF
TGTGCCAGCTCAACGACAGAGCAGAGTTATGGCTACACCTTC
>TRBV5-1|TRBJ1-3|.|14|TRBD1
CASQSGGAWDTIYF
TGCGCCAGCCAGTCAGGGGGCGCATGGGACACCATATATTTT
>TRBV11-3|TRBJ2-7|.|15|TRBD2
CASSLGLAGPYEQYF
TGTGCCAGCAGCCTAGGACTAGCGGGACCCTACGAGCAGTACTTC
>TRBV5-4|TRBJ2-7|.|15|TRBD2
CASTTTGGGRGEQYF
TGTGCCAGCACCACTACGGGTGGAGGGAGGGGCGAGCAGTACTTC
>TRBV28|TRBJ1-1|.|13|.
CASGLAYFPEAFF
TGTGCCAGTGGTTTAGCGTATTTCCCTGAAGCTTTCTTT
>TRBV10-3|TRBJ2-1|.|14|.
CAISQGRSFNEQFF
TGTGCCATCAGTCAGGGGCGTTCATTCAATGAGCAGTTCTTC
>TRBV6-1|TRBJ2-7|.|17|.
CASSAPLAAQFQQEQYF
TGTGCCAGCAGTGCCCCTTTAGCGGCACAGTTTCAACAGGAGCAGTACTTC
>TRBV7-9|TRBJ2-3|.|15|.
CASSAQAGSTDTQYF
TGTGCCAGCAGCGCCCAAGCAGGGAGCACAGATACGCAGTATTTT
>TRBV7-2|TRBJ2-7|.|13|.
CASSLGPTQGTYF
TGTGCCAGCAGCTTAGGTCCCACGCAGGGAACGTACTTC
>TRBV6-5|TRBJ2-1|.|11|.
CATGDHNEQFF
TGTGCCACAGGGGACCACAATGAGCAGTTCTTC
>TRBV10-3|TRBJ1-2|once|14|.
CAINQLQGTYGYTF
TGTGCCATCAACCAACTACAGGGCACCTATGGCTACACCTTC
>TRBV7-2|TRBJ2-2|.|15|TRBD1
CASSFGDRSTGELFF
TGTGCCAGCAGCTTCGGGGACAGGTCCACCGGGGAGCTGTTTTTT
>TRBV7-6|TRBJ2-3|once|16|.
CASSLGAGSPTDTQYF
TGTGCCAGCAGCTTAGGGGCAGGGTCCCCCACAGATACGCAGTATTTT
>TRBV7-7|TRBJ2-5|.|16|TRBD1
CASSRSRDRGPETQYF
TGTGCTAGCAGCCGGAGCCGGGACAGGGGGCCGGAGACCCAGTACTTC
>TRBV7-6|TRBJ1-1|.|16|TRBD1
CASSSFDRGPYTEAFF
TGTGCCAGCAGCAGTTTCGACAGGGGGCCATACACTGAAGCTTTCTTT